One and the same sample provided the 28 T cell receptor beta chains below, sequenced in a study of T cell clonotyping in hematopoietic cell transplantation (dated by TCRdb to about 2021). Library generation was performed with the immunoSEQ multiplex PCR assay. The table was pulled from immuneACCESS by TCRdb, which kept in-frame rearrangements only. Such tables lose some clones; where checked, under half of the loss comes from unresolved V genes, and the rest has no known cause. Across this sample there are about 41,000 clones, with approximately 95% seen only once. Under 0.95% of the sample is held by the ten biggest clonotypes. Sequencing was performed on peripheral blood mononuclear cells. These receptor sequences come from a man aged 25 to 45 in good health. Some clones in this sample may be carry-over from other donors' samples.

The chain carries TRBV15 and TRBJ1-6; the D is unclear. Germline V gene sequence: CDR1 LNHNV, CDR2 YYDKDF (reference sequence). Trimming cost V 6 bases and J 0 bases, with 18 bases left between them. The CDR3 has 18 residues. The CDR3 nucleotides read TGTGCCACCAGTCTGAGAGGCGCAGCTAGCTCCTATAATTCACCCCTCCACTTT. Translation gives CATSLRGAASSYNSPLHF.

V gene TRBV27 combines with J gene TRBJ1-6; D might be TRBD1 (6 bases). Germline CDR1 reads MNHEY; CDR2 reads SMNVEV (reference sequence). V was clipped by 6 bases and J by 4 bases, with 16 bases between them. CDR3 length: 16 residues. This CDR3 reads CASRMGGGSYNSPLHF. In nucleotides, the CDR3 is TGTGCCAGCAGGATGGGAGGGGGGTCTTATAATTCACCCCTCCACTTT.

The CDR3 nucleotides are TGCAGCGTTGGTAGTCCTTCTCAGCAGTACTTC. Translated: CSVGSPSQQYF. The rearrangement links TRBV29-1 to TRBJ2-7; D remains ambiguous. The CDR3 totals 11 residues. Trimming cost V 4 bases and J 8 bases, with 12 bases left between them. The germline gives CDR1 SQVTM, CDR2 ANQGSEA.

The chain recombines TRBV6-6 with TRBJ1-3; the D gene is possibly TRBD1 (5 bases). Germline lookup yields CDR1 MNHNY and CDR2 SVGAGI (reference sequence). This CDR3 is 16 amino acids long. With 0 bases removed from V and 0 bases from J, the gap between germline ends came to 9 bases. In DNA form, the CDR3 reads TGTGCCAGCAGTTACTCGAGGCAGGGCTCTGGAAACACCATATATTTT. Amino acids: CASSYSRQGSGNTIYF.

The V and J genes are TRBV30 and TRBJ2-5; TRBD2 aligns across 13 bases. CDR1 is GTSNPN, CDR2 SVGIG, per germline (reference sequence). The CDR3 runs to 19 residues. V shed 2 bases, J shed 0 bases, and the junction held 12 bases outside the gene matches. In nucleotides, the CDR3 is TGTGCCTGGAGTCCTAAATTTACTAGCGGGAGGGCCGACCAAGAGACCCAGTACTTC. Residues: CAWSPKFTSGRADQETQYF.

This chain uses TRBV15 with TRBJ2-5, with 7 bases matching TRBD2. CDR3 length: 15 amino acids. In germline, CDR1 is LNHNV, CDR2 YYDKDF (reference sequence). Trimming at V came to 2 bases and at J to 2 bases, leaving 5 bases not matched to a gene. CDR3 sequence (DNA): TGTGCCACCAGCAGAACCCCTAGCGGTCAAGAGACCCAGTACTTC. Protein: CATSRTPSGQETQYF.

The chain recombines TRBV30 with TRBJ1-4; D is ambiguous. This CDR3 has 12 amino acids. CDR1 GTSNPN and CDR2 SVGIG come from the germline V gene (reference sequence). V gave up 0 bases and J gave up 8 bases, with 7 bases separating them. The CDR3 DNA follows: TGTGCCTGGAGTGTACTCCGGGAAAAACTGTTTTTT. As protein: CAWSVLREKLFF.

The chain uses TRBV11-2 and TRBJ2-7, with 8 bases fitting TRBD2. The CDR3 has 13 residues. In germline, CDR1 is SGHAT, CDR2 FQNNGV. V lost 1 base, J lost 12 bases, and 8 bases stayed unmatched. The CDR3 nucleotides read TGTGCCAGCAGCTTAGCTCAAGCGGGAGACTTGTACTTC. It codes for CASSLAQAGDLYF.

The CDR3 spells CASSLVIYEQYF. As DNA, the CDR3 is TGTGCCAGCAGCTTAGTAATCTACGAGCAGTACTTC. J is TRBJ2-7 and V is TRBV7-9; D unclear. Deletions cut 1 base from V and 3 bases from J, with 4 bases between. The CDR3 is 12 residues long. Germline V lookup: CDR1 SEHNR, CDR2 FQNEAQ (reference sequence).

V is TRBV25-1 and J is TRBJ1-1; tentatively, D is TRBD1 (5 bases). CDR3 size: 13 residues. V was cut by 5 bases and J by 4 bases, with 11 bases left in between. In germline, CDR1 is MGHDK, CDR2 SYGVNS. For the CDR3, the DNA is TGTGCCAGCAGTAATCAGGGAGTCACTGAAGCTTTCTTT. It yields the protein CASSNQGVTEAFF.

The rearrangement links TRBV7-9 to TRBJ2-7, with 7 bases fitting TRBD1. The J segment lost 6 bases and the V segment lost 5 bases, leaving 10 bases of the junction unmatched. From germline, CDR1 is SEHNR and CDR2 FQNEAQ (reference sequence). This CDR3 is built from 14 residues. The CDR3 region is CASSPGTVSVEQYF. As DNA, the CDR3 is TGTGCCAGCAGCCCGGGGACAGTTTCTGTCGAGCAGTACTTC.

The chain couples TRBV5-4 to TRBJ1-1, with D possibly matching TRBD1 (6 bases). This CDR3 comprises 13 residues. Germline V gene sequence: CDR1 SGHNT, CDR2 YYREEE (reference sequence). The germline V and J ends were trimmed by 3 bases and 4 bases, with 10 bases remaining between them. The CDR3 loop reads CASSSSGATEAFF. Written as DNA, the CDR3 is TGTGCCAGCAGCTCCTCAGGGGCCACTGAAGCTTTCTTT.

In nucleotides, the CDR3 is TGTGCCAGCAGTTACTCAACTAGCGGGGTCGCAGATACGCAGTATTTT. This sequence encodes CASSYSTSGVADTQYF. The chain couples TRBV6-5 to TRBJ2-3; 10 bases line up with TRBD2. Germline V gives CDR1 MNHEY, CDR2 SVGAGI. The junction had 4 bases not matched to a gene; V was cut back by 0 bases and J by 4 bases. The CDR3 extends over 16 amino acids.

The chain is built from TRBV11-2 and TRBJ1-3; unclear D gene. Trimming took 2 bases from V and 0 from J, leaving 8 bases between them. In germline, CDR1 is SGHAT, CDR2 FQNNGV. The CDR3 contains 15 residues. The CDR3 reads CASSLPRGSGNTIYF. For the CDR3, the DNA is TGTGCCAGCAGCTTACCCCGGGGCTCTGGAAACACCATATATTTT.

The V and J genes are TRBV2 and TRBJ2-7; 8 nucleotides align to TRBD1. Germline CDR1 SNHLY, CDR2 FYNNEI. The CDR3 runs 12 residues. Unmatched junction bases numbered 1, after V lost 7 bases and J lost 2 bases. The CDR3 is CASIQGAYEQYF. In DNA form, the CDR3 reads TGTGCCAGCATACAGGGGGCCTACGAGCAGTACTTC.

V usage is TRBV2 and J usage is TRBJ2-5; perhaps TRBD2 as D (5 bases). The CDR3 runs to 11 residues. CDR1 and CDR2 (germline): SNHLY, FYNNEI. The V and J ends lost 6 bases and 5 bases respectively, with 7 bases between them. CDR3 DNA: TGTGCCAGCAGGGAGGAGGAGACCCAGTACTTC. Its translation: CASREEETQYF.

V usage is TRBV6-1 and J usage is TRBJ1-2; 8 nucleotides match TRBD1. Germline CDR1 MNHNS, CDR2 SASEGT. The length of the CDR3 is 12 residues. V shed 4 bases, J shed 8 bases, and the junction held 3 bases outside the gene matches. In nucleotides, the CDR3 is TGTGCCAGCAGTGGACAGGGGTACGGCTACACCTTC. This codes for CASSGQGYGYTF.

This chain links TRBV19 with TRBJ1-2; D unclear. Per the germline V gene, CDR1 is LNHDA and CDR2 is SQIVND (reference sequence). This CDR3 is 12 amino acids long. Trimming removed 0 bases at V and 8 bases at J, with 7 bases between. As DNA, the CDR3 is TGTGCCAGTAGTATAGATCGCAGGGGCTACACCTTC. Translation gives CASSIDRRGYTF.

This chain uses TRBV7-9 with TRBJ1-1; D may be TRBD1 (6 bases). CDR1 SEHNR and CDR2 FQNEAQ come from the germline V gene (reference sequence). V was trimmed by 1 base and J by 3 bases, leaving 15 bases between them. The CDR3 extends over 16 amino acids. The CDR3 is CASSLDRWAGDTEAFF. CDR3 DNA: TGTGCCAGCAGCTTAGATAGGTGGGCAGGGGACACTGAAGCTTTCTTT.

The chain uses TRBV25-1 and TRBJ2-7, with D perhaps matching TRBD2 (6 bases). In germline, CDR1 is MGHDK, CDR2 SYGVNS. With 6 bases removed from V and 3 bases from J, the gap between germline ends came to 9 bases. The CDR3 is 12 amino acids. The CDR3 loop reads CASRGGGYEQYF. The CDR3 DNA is TGTGCCAGCAGGGGGGGAGGCTACGAGCAGTACTTC.

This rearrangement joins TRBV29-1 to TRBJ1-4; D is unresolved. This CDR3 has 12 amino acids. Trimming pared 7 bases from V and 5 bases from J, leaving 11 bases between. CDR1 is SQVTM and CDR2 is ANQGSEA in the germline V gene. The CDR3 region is CSGASGNEKLFF. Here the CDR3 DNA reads TGCAGCGGGGCTTCAGGCAATGAAAAACTGTTTTTT.

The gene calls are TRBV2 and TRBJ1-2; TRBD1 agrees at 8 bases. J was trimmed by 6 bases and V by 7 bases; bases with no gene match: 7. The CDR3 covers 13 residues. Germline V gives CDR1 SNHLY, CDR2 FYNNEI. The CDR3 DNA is TGTGCCAGCACCTGGACAGGGAATAATGGCTACACCTTC. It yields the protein CASTWTGNNGYTF.

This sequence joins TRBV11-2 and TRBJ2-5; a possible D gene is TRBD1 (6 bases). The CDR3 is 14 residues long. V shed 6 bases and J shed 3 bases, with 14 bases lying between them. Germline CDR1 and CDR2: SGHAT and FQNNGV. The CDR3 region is CASSSPRGEETQYF. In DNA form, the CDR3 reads TGTGCCAGCAGTTCTCCCAGGGGAGAAGAGACCCAGTACTTC.

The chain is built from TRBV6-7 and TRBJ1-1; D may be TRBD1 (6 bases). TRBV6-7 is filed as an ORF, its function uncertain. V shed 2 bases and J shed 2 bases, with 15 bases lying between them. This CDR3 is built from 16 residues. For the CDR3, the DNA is TGTGCCAGCAGTTACCGCGGGACACGTACTAACACTGAAGCTTTCTTT. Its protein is CASSYRGTRTNTEAFF.

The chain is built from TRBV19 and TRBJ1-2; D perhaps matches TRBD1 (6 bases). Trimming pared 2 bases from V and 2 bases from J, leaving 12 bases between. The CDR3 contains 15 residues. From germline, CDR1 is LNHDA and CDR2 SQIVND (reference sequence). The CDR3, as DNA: TGTGCCAGTAGTATAAACGGGGGGGCGAACTATGGCTACACCTTC. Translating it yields CASSINGGANYGYTF.

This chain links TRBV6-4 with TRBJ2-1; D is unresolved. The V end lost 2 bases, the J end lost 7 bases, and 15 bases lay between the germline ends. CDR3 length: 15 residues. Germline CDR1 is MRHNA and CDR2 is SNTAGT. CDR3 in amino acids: CASSDDMKLGNEQFF. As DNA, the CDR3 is TGTGCCAGCAGTGACGATATGAAGTTAGGGAATGAGCAGTTCTTC.

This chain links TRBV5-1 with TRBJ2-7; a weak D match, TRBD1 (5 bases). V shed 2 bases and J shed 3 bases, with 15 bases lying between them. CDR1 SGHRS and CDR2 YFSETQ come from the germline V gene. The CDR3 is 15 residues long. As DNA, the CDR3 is TGCGCCAGCAGCTTTCGACAGCCCAACCGCTACGAGCAGTACTTC. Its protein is CASSFRQPNRYEQYF. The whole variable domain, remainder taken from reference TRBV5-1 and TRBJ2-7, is KAGVTQTPRYLIKTRGQQVTLSCSPISGHRSVSWYQQTPGQGLQFLFEYFSETQRNKGNFPGRFSGRQFSNSRSEMNVSTLELGDSALYLCASSFRQPNRYEQYFGPGTRLTVT.

The DNA of the CDR3 is TGCAGCGTTGGAAGGGCTCGGGACACTGAAGCTTTCTTT. The encoded protein is CSVGRARDTEAFF. This chain connects TRBV29-1 to TRBJ1-1, with unresolved D. The CDR3 extends over 13 amino acids. Per the germline V gene, CDR1 is SQVTM and CDR2 is ANQGSEA. The V gene lost 4 bases and the J gene lost 3 bases, with 12 bases spanning the gap.